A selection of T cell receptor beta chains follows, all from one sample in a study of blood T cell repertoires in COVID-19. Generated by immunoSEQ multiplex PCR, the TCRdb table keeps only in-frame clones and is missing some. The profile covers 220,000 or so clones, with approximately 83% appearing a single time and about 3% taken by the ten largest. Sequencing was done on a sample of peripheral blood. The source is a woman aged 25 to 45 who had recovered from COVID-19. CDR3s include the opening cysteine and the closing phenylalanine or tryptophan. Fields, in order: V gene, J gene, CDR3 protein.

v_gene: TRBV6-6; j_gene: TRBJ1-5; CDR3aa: CAVQGGQGNNQPQHF
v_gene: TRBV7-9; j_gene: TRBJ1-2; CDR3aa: CASSATGNYGYTF
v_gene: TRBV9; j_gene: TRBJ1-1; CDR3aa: CASSVAPGTEAFF
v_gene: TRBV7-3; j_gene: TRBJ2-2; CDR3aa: CASSLQGANTGELFF
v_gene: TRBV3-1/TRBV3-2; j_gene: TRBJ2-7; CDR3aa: CASRATGVSYEQYF
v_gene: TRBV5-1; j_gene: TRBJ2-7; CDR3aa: CASSFGGTTYEQYF
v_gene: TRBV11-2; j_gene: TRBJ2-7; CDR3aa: CASSLDSGSSYEQYF
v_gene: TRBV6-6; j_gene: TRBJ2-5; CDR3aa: CASSPRLAGAETQYF
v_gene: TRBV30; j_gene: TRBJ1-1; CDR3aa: CAWTTPGVNTEAFF
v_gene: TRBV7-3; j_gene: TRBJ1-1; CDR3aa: CASSLLPGQGAFF
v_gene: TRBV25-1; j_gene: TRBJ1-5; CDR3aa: CATQQGNQPQHF
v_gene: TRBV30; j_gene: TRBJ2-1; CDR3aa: CAWSVGGSGNYEQFF
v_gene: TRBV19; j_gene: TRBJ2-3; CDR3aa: CASSIGASGTDTQYF
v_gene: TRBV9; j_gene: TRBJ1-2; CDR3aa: CASSPGQGNYGYTF
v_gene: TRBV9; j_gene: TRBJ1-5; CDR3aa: CASSANRGGQPQHF
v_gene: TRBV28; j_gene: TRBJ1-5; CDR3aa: CASSFQGQGRYSNQPQHF
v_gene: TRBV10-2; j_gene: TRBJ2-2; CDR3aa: CASRATGNTGELFF
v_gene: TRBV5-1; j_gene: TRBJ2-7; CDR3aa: CASSLGLDRVSYEQYF
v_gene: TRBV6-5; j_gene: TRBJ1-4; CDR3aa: CASTGGSEKLFF
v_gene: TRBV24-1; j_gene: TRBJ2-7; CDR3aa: CATSDTAGAEGEQYF
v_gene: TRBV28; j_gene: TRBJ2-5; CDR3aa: CASFTSGSRKETQYF
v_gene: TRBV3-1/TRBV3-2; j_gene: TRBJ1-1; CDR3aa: CASSRGGNTEAFF
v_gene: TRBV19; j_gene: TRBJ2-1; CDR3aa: CASKKADTNNEQFF
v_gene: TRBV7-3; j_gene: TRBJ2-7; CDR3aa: CASSLGGGQGIYEQYF
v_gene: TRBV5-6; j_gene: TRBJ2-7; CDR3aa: CASSLGAGGLPYEQYF
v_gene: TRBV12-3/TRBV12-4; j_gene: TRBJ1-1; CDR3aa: CASRDRLTTEAFF
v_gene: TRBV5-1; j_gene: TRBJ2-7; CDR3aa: CASSSGLAGGPYEQYF
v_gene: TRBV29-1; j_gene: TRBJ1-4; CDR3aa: CSVEVGTGGSEKLFF
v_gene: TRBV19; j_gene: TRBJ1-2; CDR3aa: CASSIVGGVEGYTF
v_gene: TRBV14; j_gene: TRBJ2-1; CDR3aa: CASSQAAGGHNEQFF
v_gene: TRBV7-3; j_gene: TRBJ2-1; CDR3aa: CASSLVGSSYNEQFF
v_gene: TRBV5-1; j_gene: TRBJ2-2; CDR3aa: CATTGTGNTGELFF
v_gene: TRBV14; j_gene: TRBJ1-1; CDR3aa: CASSLPGMGEAFF
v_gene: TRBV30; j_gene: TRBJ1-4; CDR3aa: CAWSKVRGRTNEKLFF
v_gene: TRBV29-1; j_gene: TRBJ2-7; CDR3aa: CSVGQISYEQYF
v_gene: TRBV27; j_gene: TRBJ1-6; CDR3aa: CASSLVGTGGTSPLHF
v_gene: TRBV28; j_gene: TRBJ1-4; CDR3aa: CASSPWGGIETNEKLFF
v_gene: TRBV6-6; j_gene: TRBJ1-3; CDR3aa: CASSSGWAGNTIYF
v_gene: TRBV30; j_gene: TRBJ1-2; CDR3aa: CAWGGTGRYTF
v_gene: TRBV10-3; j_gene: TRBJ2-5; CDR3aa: CATGREVETQYF
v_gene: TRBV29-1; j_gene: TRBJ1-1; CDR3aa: CSVEDRGQNTEAFF
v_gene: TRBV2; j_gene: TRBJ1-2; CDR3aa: CASRWDSMYGYTF
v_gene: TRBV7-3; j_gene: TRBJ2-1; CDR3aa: CASSFLRVSYNEQFF
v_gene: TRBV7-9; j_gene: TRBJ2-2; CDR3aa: CAIYRGLNTGELFF
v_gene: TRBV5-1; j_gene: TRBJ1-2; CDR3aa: CASSLVSGPNYGYTF
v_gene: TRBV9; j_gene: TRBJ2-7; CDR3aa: CASSDRLALVQYF
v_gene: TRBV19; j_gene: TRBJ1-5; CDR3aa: CASSIGTGSHSNQPQHF
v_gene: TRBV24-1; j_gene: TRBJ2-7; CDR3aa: CATSVIITGGRCEQYF
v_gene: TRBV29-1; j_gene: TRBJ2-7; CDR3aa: CSVEADTPYEQYF
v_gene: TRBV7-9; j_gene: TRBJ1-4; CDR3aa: CASSSGRGIGEKLFF
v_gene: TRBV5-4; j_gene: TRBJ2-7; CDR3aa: CASSLAGGVDYEQYF
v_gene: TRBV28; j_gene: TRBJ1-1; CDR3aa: CASTGDRGSVTEAFF
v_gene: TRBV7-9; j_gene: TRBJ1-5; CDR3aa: CASSFSGSGNQPQHF
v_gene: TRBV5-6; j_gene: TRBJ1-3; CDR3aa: CASSLRVSGNTIYF
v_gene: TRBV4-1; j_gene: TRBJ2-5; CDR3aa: CASSQGQWETQYF
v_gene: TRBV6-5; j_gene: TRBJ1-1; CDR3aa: CASSMKSLNTEAFF
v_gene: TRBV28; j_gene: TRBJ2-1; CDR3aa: CASRGSSHEQFF
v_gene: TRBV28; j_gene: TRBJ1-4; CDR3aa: CASSLGGTGGAKLFF